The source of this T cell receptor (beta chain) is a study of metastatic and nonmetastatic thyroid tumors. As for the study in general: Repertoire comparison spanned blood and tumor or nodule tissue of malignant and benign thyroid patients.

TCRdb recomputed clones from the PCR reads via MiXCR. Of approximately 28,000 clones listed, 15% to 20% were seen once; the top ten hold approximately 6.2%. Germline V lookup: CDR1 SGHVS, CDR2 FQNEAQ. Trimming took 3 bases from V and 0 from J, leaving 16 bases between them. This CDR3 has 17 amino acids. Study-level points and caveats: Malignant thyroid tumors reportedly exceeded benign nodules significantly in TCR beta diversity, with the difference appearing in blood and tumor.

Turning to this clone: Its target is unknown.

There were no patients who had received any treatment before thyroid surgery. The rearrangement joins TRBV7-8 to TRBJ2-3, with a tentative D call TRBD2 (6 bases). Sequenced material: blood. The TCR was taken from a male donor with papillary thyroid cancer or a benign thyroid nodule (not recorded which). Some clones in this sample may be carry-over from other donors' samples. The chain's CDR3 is CASSLGPAGFSTDTQYF. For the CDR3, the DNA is TGTGCCAGCAGCTTGGGCCCCGCGGGGTTTAGCACAGATACGCAGTATTTT.